The 29 T cell receptor beta chains reported below all come from one sample, sequenced in a study of breast tumors, draining lymph nodes, adjacent tissues. In TCRdb, the multiplex PCR reads were re-called with MiXCR into one record per CDR3 protein. The sample comprises 66,000 or so distinct CDR3 sequences, around two fifths of which are singletons, and almost 8.5% rests with the top ten. The specimen was breast tumor tissue. The receptor source for this set is a female donor with breast cancer. Some clones in this sample may be carry-over from other donors' samples.

V usage is TRBV20-1 and J usage is TRBJ2-1; D remains unclear. The CDR3 totals 15 residues. The germline V and J ends were trimmed by 5 bases and 0 bases, with 14 bases remaining between them. Germline-derived CDR1 and CDR2 are DFQATT and SNEGSKA (reference sequence). CDR3 sequence reads: CSASRHSDSYNEQFF. In DNA form, the CDR3 reads TGCAGTGCTTCCCGACACAGTGACTCCTACAATGAGCAGTTCTTC.

This clonotype is medium-sized by share. The chain uses TRBV7-8 and TRBJ2-3; D gene unclear. Germline CDR1 SGHVS, CDR2 FQNEAQ. V was shortened by 0 bases and J by 4 bases, with 8 bases between the two germline ends. The CDR3 runs 14 residues. The CDR3: CASSLARSSDTQYF. For the CDR3, the DNA is TGTGCCAGCAGCTTAGCCAGATCGTCAGATACGCAGTATTTT.

The sample holds many counts of this clonotype. The rearrangement links TRBV24-1 to TRBJ2-2; 11 bases line up with TRBD2. V trimming: 5 bases; J trimming: 2 bases; junction bases outside the gene matches: 6. Germline V gene sequence: CDR1 KGHDR, CDR2 SFDVKD. CDR3 length: 17 amino acids. This chain's CDR3 is CATSGSSGRINTGELFF. The CDR3 DNA sequence: TGTGCCACCAGTGGTTCTAGCGGGAGGATTAACACCGGGGAGCTGTTTTTT.

There are many counts of this clonotype. The rearrangement links TRBV6-5 to TRBJ2-7; D remains ambiguous. CDR1 and CDR2 (germline): MNHEY, SVGAGI. Trimming took off 5 bases at V and 4 bases at J, with 24 bases between the two ends. CDR3 length: 17 amino acids. This CDR3 is CASSPSNGRTRRYEQYF. The CDR3 DNA reads TGTGCCAGCAGTCCCTCGAATGGGCGGACGCGACGGTACGAGCAGTACTTC.

The sample holds many counts of this clonotype. This rearrangement joins TRBV14 to TRBJ1-2; maybe TRBD1 (6 bases). Trimming took 1 base from V and 4 from J, leaving 10 bases between them. CDR1 and CDR2 (germline): SGHDN, FVKESK. The CDR3 consists of 14 residues. CDR3 in amino acids: CASSQVDSRYGYTF. In DNA, the CDR3 is TGTGCCAGCAGCCAAGTGGACAGCCGCTATGGCTACACCTTC.

About this clonotype itself: One base away lies a much larger clone, so this may be a sequencing read error. The CDR3 carries no conserved terminal phenylalanine or tryptophan, so it likely arises from a read error. The rearrangement links TRBV10-3 to TRBJ2-7, with 12 nucleotides matching TRBD1. Trimming removed 10 bases from V and 4 bases from J; junction bases left unmatched: 14. The germline V gene has CDR1 ENHRY and CDR2 SYGVKD. The CDR3 runs to 16 residues. The CDR3 sequence: CASSGGTGGRRYEQYS. CDR3 nucleotides: TGTGCCAGCAGCGGGGGGACAGGGGGCCGTCGGTACGAGCAGTACTCC.

In its sample, this clonotype was seen many times. This sequence joins TRBV27 and TRBJ1-2, with D unresolved. In germline, CDR1 is MNHEY, CDR2 SMNVEV (reference sequence). The length of the CDR3 is 15 residues. The V gene lost 2 bases and the J gene lost 0 bases, with 10 bases spanning the gap. CDR3 bases: TGTGCCAGCAGTTTAAAACGGGAAGCTAACTATGGCTACACCTTC. Residues: CASSLKREANYGYTF.

This chain links TRBV7-2 with TRBJ1-4; 9 bases line up with TRBD1. V lost 5 bases to trimming and J lost 8 bases; unmatched junction nucleotides: 6. Looked up from germline, CDR1 is SGHTA and CDR2 is FQGNSA. This CDR3 has 14 amino acids. The CDR3 nucleotides are TGTGCCAGCAGCAGGGACAGGGTCGGAGAAAAACTGTTTTTT. The encoded protein is CASSRDRVGEKLFF.

The chain is built from TRBV7-8 and TRBJ2-7; TRBD1 might be the D (5 bases). Trimming took 1 base from V and 3 from J, leaving 7 bases between them. The CDR3 totals 13 residues. CDR1 is SGHVS, CDR2 FQNEAQ, per germline. The CDR3 DNA reads as TGTGCCAGCAGCTTAGGGGGCATCTACGAGCAGTACTTC. Its translation is CASSLGGIYEQYF.

This chain connects TRBV6-1 to TRBJ1-5; the D gene is possibly TRBD1 (5 bases). With 4 bases removed from V and 10 bases from J, the gap between germline ends came to 17 bases. CDR3 size: 14 residues. Germline-derived CDR1 and CDR2 are MNHNS and SASEGT. The CDR3, as DNA: TGTGCCAGCAGTGTTCGGGGGGTAAGTTTTCCCCAGCATTTT. This gives the protein CASSVRGVSFPQHF.

Comment on this clonotype: A read error may be the cause here, since a much bigger clone is one base away. V gene TRBV9 combines with J gene TRBJ2-1; 9 bases agree with TRBD2. Looked up from germline, CDR1 is SGDLS and CDR2 is YYNGEE. This CDR3 spans 14 amino acids. The CDR3 reads CASSVLIAGDEQSF. CDR3 DNA: TGTGCCAGCAGCGTACTGATAGCGGGGGATGAGCAGTCCTTC.

The chain is built from TRBV19 and TRBJ1-4; 11 positions agree with TRBD1. Germline values: CDR1 LNHDA, CDR2 SQIVND (reference sequence). This CDR3 comprises 12 residues. The junction had 4 bases not matched to a gene; V was cut back by 9 bases and J by 10 bases. CDR3 loop: CASAGTGGKLFF. CDR3 in DNA: TGTGCCAGCGCCGGGACAGGGGGAAAACTGTTTTTT. The whole variable domain, filled in from reference TRBV19 and TRBJ1-4, reads DGGITQSPKYLFRKEGQNVTLSCEQNLNHDAMYWYRQDPGQGLRLIYYSQIVNDFQKGDIAEGYSVSREKKESFPLTVTSAQKNPTAFYLCASAGTGGKLFFGSGTQLSVL.

This clonotype was recorded at least ten times. The CDR3 here is CASSFPREGTGSEKLFF. In DNA, the CDR3 is TGTGCCAGCAGCTTCCCCAGGGAAGGAACGGGGAGTGAAAAACTGTTTTTT. The chain couples TRBV7-9 to TRBJ1-4, with a possible D match to TRBD1 (5 bases). The V gene's germline CDR1 is SEHNR and CDR2 FQNEAQ (reference sequence). Deletions cut 3 bases from V and 7 bases from J, with 21 bases between. The CDR3 extends over 17 amino acids.

This chain connects TRBV11-2 to TRBJ1-4, with 7 bases aligning to TRBD1. Germline trimming cut 5 bases from V and 3 bases from J; bases unmatched to any gene: 6. The CDR3 contains 15 residues. Germline V gene data show CDR1 as SGHAT and CDR2 as FQNNGV. The CDR3: CASSMQGEANEKLFF. In DNA form, the CDR3 reads TGTGCCAGCAGCATGCAGGGGGAGGCTAATGAAAAACTGTTTTTT.

About this clonotype itself: This is likely a read error, given that the CDR3 carries no conserved phenylalanine or tryptophan at its end. The CDR3 DNA sequence: TGTGCCAGTAGTATGGGGCTCGAAATAGCCAAAAACATTCAGTACTCC. Its protein product is CASSMGLEIAKNIQYS. The chain uses TRBV19 and TRBJ2-4; possible D gene TRBD1, 5 bases. V was trimmed by 3 bases and J by 0 bases, leaving 12 bases between them. This CDR3 comprises 16 residues. Germline CDR1 and CDR2: LNHDA and SQIVND (reference sequence).

The sample holds many counts of this clonotype. The chain recombines TRBV12-3 or TRBV12-4 with TRBJ1-2; D gene uncertain. The CDR3 runs 13 residues. V lost 3 bases and J lost 7, with 12 bases in between. CDR3 coding DNA: TGTGCCAGCAGTTTCGCCCGAGGGTCTGGCTACACCTTC. It codes for CASSFARGSGYTF.

This clonotype has just one count. V gene TRBV7-6 combines with J gene TRBJ2-2; D is perhaps TRBD2 (5 bases). The CDR3 contains 13 residues. The germline V gene encodes CDR1 SGHVS and CDR2 FNYEAQ. Trimming pared 5 bases from V and 7 bases from J, leaving 11 bases between. The CDR3 DNA is TGTGCCAGCAGCCCCGGGGAAGGCGGGGAGCTGTTTTTT. Its protein product is CASSPGEGGELFF.

The CDR3 here is CASSRVGITDTQYF. The CDR3 nucleotides read TGTGCCAGTAGTAGGGTGGGGATCACAGATACGCAGTATTTT. The chain links TRBV19 to TRBJ2-3; D remains ambiguous. The CDR3 runs to 14 residues. Germline V CDR1 and CDR2: LNHDA, SQIVND (reference sequence). The ends were cut back, 4 bases at V and 2 bases at J, with 10 bases in the middle.

This clonotype was found many times. One junction end disagrees with the germline gene, perhaps due to a read error. This chain connects TRBV7-2 to TRBJ2-4, with a tentative D call TRBD1 (6 bases). The CDR3 has 12 amino acids. From germline, CDR1 is SGHTA and CDR2 FQGNSA. CDR3 amino acids: CASSSYLGDTRF. CDR3 bases: TGTGCCAGCAGCTCATACCTGGGGGACACGAGGTTC. The whole variable domain, remainder taken from reference TRBV7-2 and TRBJ2-4, is GAGVSQSPSNKVTEKGKDVELRCDPISGHTALYWYRQSLGQGLEFLIYFQGNSAPDKSGLPSDRFSAERTGGSVSTLTIQRTQQEDSAVYLCASSSYLGDTRFGAGTRLSVL.

This clonotype was seen at least ten times. A much larger clone differs by one base, so this may be a read error. The chain has TRBV7-2 and TRBJ1-6; D is uncertain. The CDR3 covers 15 residues. CDR1 is SGHTA, CDR2 FQGNSA, per germline. With 7 bases removed from V and 2 bases from J, the gap between germline ends came to 12 bases. The CDR3 spells CASNDKSPYNSPLHF. The CDR3 DNA reads as TGTGCCAGCAACGACAAGAGCCCCTATAATTCACCCCTCCACTTT.

This clonotype was detected ten times or more. The genes are TRBV29-1 and TRBJ2-7, with no clear D. The germline V and J ends were trimmed by 3 bases and 9 bases, with 18 bases remaining between them. CDR1 is SQVTM and CDR2 is ANQGSEA in the germline V gene. The CDR3 extends over 13 amino acids. The chain's CDR3 is CSVEAGSGFLQYF. CDR3 nucleotide sequence: TGCAGCGTTGAGGCCGGCTCCGGTTTTCTGCAGTACTTC.

Only a few counts were recorded for this clonotype. No conserved phenylalanine or tryptophan ends this CDR3, so it is likely a read error. The DNA is omitted, as the CDR3 cannot be located on it reliably, and the CDR3 follows TCRdb's listing. CDR3 loop: CATSDWSGGGEETQYFG. The V and J genes are TRBV24-1 and TRBJ2-5; TRBD2, as called in the table, went unchecked against the DNA. The CDR3 is 17 residues long, ends included. The germline V gene encodes CDR1 KGHDR and CDR2 SFDVKD.

The genes are TRBV29-1 and TRBJ1-5; D gene unclear. The CDR3 has 13 amino acids. The germline V and J ends were trimmed by 7 bases and 2 bases, with 12 bases remaining between them. The germline V gene encodes CDR1 SQVTM and CDR2 ANQGSEA. CDR3 residues: CSAREGGNQPQHF. CDR3 DNA: TGCAGCGCCCGGGAGGGAGGCAATCAGCCCCAGCATTTT.

The chain joins TRBV12-5 to TRBJ2-3; D may match TRBD1 or TRBD2 (5 bases each). This CDR3 is built from 16 residues. CDR1 and CDR2 (germline): LGHNT, FRNRAP. As DNA, the CDR3 is TGTGCCAGCAGTGGGGTTCAGGGACGCGGCACAGATACGCAGTATTTT. Translated, it gives CASSGVQGRGTDTQYF.

The chain has TRBV20-1 and TRBJ2-5; 9 nucleotides agree with TRBD2. The J segment lost 4 bases and the V segment lost 4 bases, leaving 4 bases of the junction unmatched. CDR1 is DFQATT and CDR2 is SNEGSKA in the germline V gene (reference sequence). CDR3 size: 13 residues. In DNA, the CDR3 is TGCAGTGCTACTGCGGGGGGGCCAGAGACCCAGTACTTC. It codes for CSATAGGPETQYF.

Points on this clonotype: A read error may account for a junction end that differs from germline. CDR3 bases: TGTACCACCAGCAGAACCGGGACAGGGGTTGGCTACACCTTC. Amino acids: CTTSRTGTGVGYTF. The V call is TRBV15, the J call TRBJ1-2, with TRBD1 matching over 10 bases. Germline V gives CDR1 LNHNV, CDR2 YYDKDF (reference sequence). This CDR3 is built from 14 residues.

This chain links TRBV7-9 with TRBJ1-4; tentatively, D is TRBD1 (5 bases). Germline loops: CDR1 SEHNR, CDR2 FQNEAQ (reference sequence). V lost 5 bases and J lost 8, with 21 bases in between. The CDR3 runs 16 residues. The CDR3 DNA is TGTGCCAGCAGCGTGTCCCTTAGCAGGGATTGGGAAAAACTGTTTTTT. This translates into CASSVSLSRDWEKLFF.

This chain connects TRBV6-4 to TRBJ1-1, with D possibly being TRBD1 (6 bases). CDR3 length equals 14 residues. Germline V gene sequence: CDR1 MRHNA, CDR2 SNTAGT. The ends were cut back, 7 bases at V and 6 bases at J, with 18 bases in the middle. The DNA of the CDR3 is TGTGCCAGCACTCCCCCGGGGGCGATCCCTGAAGCTTTCTTT. Amino acid sequence: CASTPPGAIPEAFF.

The rearrangement uses TRBV2 and TRBJ2-3; 9 nucleotides align to TRBD2. With V trimmed by 8 bases and J by 2 bases, 8 bases remained unmatched. The CDR3 totals 15 residues. Per germline, CDR1 SNHLY and CDR2 FYNNEI. Written as DNA, the CDR3 is TGTGCCAGCTCCTATAGCGGGAGAATCACAGATACGCAGTATTTT. Protein sequence: CASSYSGRITDTQYF.